The clone carrying this T cell receptor beta chain was detected only a few times. This CDR3 has 13 residues. Germline CDR1 reads DFQATT; CDR2 reads SNEGSKA (reference sequence). V lost 0 bases to trimming and J lost 15 bases, with 15 bases between them. This specimen comes from a study of spatial heterogeneity in lung cancer. Overall study context: Consistent detection of more beta-chain than alpha-chain sequences was observed. Raw reads showed each unique TCR and UMI combination turning up more than ten times on average.

The time point: sample taken at primary tumor resection. There were roughly 72 donors, all of them untreated patients with early-stage non-small cell lung cancer. Unsorted whole RNA samples from tumor, nontumor lung or frozen PBMC were sequenced. TCRdb fed the 5' RACE reads into MiXCR, producing one record per CDR3 protein. The sample lists 40,000 to 45,000 distinct CDR3 sequences; roughly 15% were seen once. The clonotype comes from a male donor with early-stage non-small cell lung cancer. Specimen: PBMCs, collected at surgery. The rearrangement links TRBV20-1 to TRBJ1-6, with no clear D. CDR3 bases: TGCAGTGCTAGAGATATAGGATTAAGCGTCCTCCACTTT. Its protein product is CSARDIGLSVLHF.